The 4 T cell receptor beta chains listed next were all sequenced from one sample in a study of blood T cell repertoires in COVID-19. Profiled with immunoSEQ multiplex PCR; TCRdb holds only in-frame clones, not every one. The table lists about 250,000 clones, 89% of them singletons. What was sequenced was peripheral blood. These receptors originate from a woman aged 40 to 49 who had recovered from COVID-19.

The V call is TRBV5-1, the J call TRBJ2-5; 8 bases agree with TRBD2. Per germline, CDR1 SGHRS and CDR2 YFSETQ. With V trimmed by 2 bases and J by 2 bases, 5 bases remained unmatched. CDR3 length: 15 amino acids. In DNA, the CDR3 is TGCGCCAGCAGCTTCAGCGGGAGAGTACAAGAGACCCAGTACTTC. Amino acids: CASSFSGRVQETQYF.

V usage is TRBV30 and J usage is TRBJ2-7; 12 positions agree with TRBD2. CDR3 size: 14 residues. V was pared by 6 bases and J by 4 bases, with 7 bases of the junction left unmatched. Looked up from germline, CDR1 is GTSNPN and CDR2 is SVGIG (reference sequence). The CDR3 nucleotides read TGTGCCTGTTATACGACTAGCGGGGGTTACGAGCAGTACTTC. It encodes CACYTTSGGYEQYF.

V is TRBV15 and J is TRBJ1-2; a weak D match, TRBD1 (6 bases). Between the trimmed V and J ends, which lost 4 bases and 0 bases, there was a span of 12 bases. There are 15 residues in the CDR3. The germline CDR1 and CDR2 sequences are LNHNV and YYDKDF (reference sequence). In nucleotides, the CDR3 is TGTGCCACCAGCACCGGGACATCAGCTAACTATGGCTACACCTTC. Its translation is CATSTGTSANYGYTF.

This sequence joins TRBV5-4 and TRBJ2-5; D remains ambiguous. Trimming stripped 4 bases from V and 0 bases from J, with 4 bases between. CDR3 length: 12 residues. Germline CDR1 is SGHNT and CDR2 is YYREEE (reference sequence). The CDR3 DNA reads as TGTGCCAGCAGCCCGTACCAAGAGACCCAGTACTTC. Protein product: CASSPYQETQYF.